This T cell receptor (beta chain) comes out of a study of T-cell memory formation after mild COVID-19. Germline values: CDR1 SGHDT, CDR2 YYEEEE. The CDR3 runs 12 residues. The germline V and J ends were trimmed by 4 bases and 9 bases, with 10 bases remaining between them. Via MiXCR, TCRdb re-called the 5' RACE reads, giving one row per CDR3 protein. This sample yields 530,000 or so distinct CDR3 sequences, of which 17% are seen a single time; about 7.4% belongs to the top ten. This clonotype has a handful of counts. This clonotype was sampled from an adult woman who had mild COVID-19 (a few samples of this study predate the infection). Cell type and time point are not known. The chain carries TRBV5-6 and TRBJ2-2; perhaps TRBD1 as D (5 bases). The sample was PBMCs or a T cell subset sorted from them (not recorded which). The CDR3 spells CASSRTSWELFF. Written as DNA, the CDR3 is TGTGCCAGCAGCCGGACAAGTTGGGAGCTGTTTTTT. Looking up the rest from reference TRBV5-6 and TRBJ2-2 gives the full variable domain: DAGVTQSPTHLIKTRGQQVTLRCSPKSGHDTVSWYQQALGQGPQFIFQYYEEEERQRGNFPDRFSGHQFPNYSSELNVNALLLGDSALYLCASSRTSWELFFGEGSRLTVL.